This record concerns one T cell receptor (beta chain) sequence. The source of the sample is a study of shared clonotypes between healthy human individuals. The V and J ends lost 3 bases and 12 bases, in that order; junction bases with no gene match: 7. Germline V gene lookup returns CDR1 KGHSH and CDR2 LQKENI. This CDR3 is built from 15 residues. TCRdb's copy holds only in-frame clones and misses some; the assay was immunoSEQ multiplex PCR. The table includes over a million clones, around four fifths detected once. Specimen: memory CD4+ T cells sorted from blood. The subset here: CD45RA-negative fraction. This clonotype originated in a man younger than 30 in good health. The rearrangement links TRBV18 to TRBJ2-1; TRBD2 aligns across 14 bases. CDR3 DNA sequence: TGTGCCAGCTCACCGGGACTAGCGGGAGTAATCGCGCAGTTCTTC. It yields the protein CASSPGLAGVIAQFF. The whole variable domain, remainder taken from reference TRBV18 and TRBJ2-1, is NAGVMQNPRHLVRRRGQEARLRCSPMKGHSHVYWYRQLPEEGLKFMVYLQKENIIDESGMPKERFSAEFPKEGPSILRIQQVVRGDSAAYFCASSPGLAGVIAQFFGPGTRLTVL.